This T cell receptor (beta chain) was retrieved from a study of CD8 T cells in ankylosing spondylitis. Study-level results: Disease-linked clones reportedly showed significant enrichment in matched ankylosing spondylitis synovial fluid.

TCRdb itself ran the 5' RACE reads through MiXCR, one entry per CDR3 protein. Seen here are 150,000 to 200,000 distinct CDR3 sequences, approximately 10% observed once, and the top ten hold about 27%. This clonotype was recorded at least ten times. As yet, its antigen is unknown. V lost 7 bases and J lost 6; bases outside the gene matches: 10. The CDR3 is made up of 15 amino acids. Sequenced input: blood, either unsorted or a sorted T cell fraction (not recorded which). V gene TRBV12-3 or TRBV12-4 combines with J gene TRBJ2-2; TRBD2 matches 8 bases. The receptor was isolated from a male donor with ankylosing spondylitis or in good health (not recorded which). The CDR3 loop reads CASKIMSGGSGELFF. CDR3 coding DNA: TGTGCCAGCAAAATTATGAGCGGGGGCTCCGGGGAGCTGTTTTTT.